This T cell receptor (beta chain) is drawn from a study of blood T cell repertoires in COVID-19. Whole-study context: Both acute and convalescent COVID-19 samples were obtained from the United States, Italy and Spain. T cells, B-cell-depleted T cells, or PBMCs provided the cDNA or gDNA that served as material.

This CDR3 has 14 amino acids. Per germline, CDR1 LGHNA and CDR2 YSLEER. Trimming took 1 base from V and 3 from J, leaving 9 bases between them. Only one count was recorded for this clone. Per the original methods: Using reference gene primer amplification, nucleated cell counts were estimated. TCRdb keeps only in-frame clones here, not all; method: immunoSEQ multiplex PCR. V, J and clone size are taken as reported in that table, and D and trimming were inferred from the DNA itself. The table records roughly 67,000 clones, about 80% of them present only once. The specimen was peripheral blood. This sequence joins TRBV4-3 and TRBJ1-2, with D uncertain. The TCR comes from a human donor in a cohort sampled during active COVID-19. DNA for the CDR3: TGCGCCAGCAGCCAAGTTCAGGCCTACTATGGCTACACCTTC. Residues: CASSQVQAYYGYTF.